These 11 T cell receptor beta chains were sequenced from one sample in a study of T cell responses to AZD1222 COVID-19 vaccine. Generated by immunoSEQ multiplex PCR, the TCRdb table keeps only in-frame clones and is missing some. The data contain just under 150,000 clones, roughly nine tenths of them singletons. Sequences were derived from peripheral blood, sampled 28 days after the second AZD1222 dose. All receptors come from an adult who received the AZD1222 COVID-19 vaccine.

This rearrangement joins TRBV29-1 to TRBJ2-6; D is uncertain. This CDR3 contains 14 residues. V lost 4 bases and J lost 0, with 7 bases in between. Per germline, CDR1 SQVTM and CDR2 ANQGSEA. CDR3 nucleotide sequence: TGCAGCGTTGTAGAGAGCTCTGGGGCCAACGTCCTGACTTTC. As protein: CSVVESSGANVLTF.

V usage is TRBV28 and J usage is TRBJ2-5; D gene uncertain. V lost 4 bases and J lost 5, with 17 bases in between. Germline CDR1 reads MDHEN; CDR2 reads SYDVKM. There are 15 residues in the CDR3. The CDR3 DNA is TGTGCCAGCAGTTCACGCCCCGACGGTAGGGAGACCCAGTACTTC. Protein: CASSSRPDGRETQYF. The full variable domain, its missing parts supplied by reference TRBV28 and TRBJ2-5, is DVKVTQSSRYLVKRTGEKVFLECVQDMDHENMFWYRQDPGLGLRLIYFSYDVKMKEKGDIPEGYSVSREKKERFSLILESASTNQTSMYLCASSSRPDGRETQYFGPGTRLLVL.

The chain couples TRBV9 to TRBJ1-1; TRBD1 is a possible D gene (5 bases). The CDR3 length is 14 residues. The germline V gene encodes CDR1 SGDLS and CDR2 YYNGEE. Trimming took off 6 bases at V and 0 bases at J, with 12 bases between the two ends. The CDR3 is CASTAWGMNTEAFF. As DNA, the CDR3 is TGTGCCAGCACGGCTTGGGGCATGAACACTGAAGCTTTCTTT.

The chain is built from TRBV4-1 and TRBJ1-3; D gene uncertain. This CDR3 spans 17 amino acids. Trimming stripped 0 bases from V and 1 base from J, with 13 bases between. Looked up from germline, CDR1 is MGHRA and CDR2 is YSYEKL. CDR3 DNA: TGCGCCAGCAGCCAAGATCTCGAGGGATTTTCTGGAAACACCATATATTTT. As protein: CASSQDLEGFSGNTIYF.

The genes are TRBV29-1 and TRBJ1-1, with D perhaps matching TRBD1 (5 bases). This CDR3 region has 11 residues. Germline V CDR1 and CDR2: SQVTM, ANQGSEA. The V end lost 3 bases, the J end lost 5 bases, and 7 bases lay between the germline ends. The CDR3 nucleotides read TGCAGCGTTGACGAGGGGACTGAAGCTTTCTTT. Residues: CSVDEGTEAFF.

The chain uses TRBV14 and TRBJ2-7; no clear D. This CDR3 contains 17 residues. Trimming shortened V by 3 bases and J by 13 bases, and 31 bases separated the two germline ends. Germline CDR1 is SGHDN and CDR2 is FVKESK. CDR3 sequence: CASSQHPALQFSTSSYF. CDR3 in DNA: TGTGCCAGCAGCCAGCACCCAGCACTTCAATTTTCTACGAGCAGTTACTTC.

In this sample, this clone turned up a few times. The J gene is TRBJ1-1, the V gene TRBV30; TRBD1 might be the D (6 bases). With 7 bases removed from V and 1 base from J, the gap between germline ends came to 13 bases. The CDR3 consists of 13 residues. Germline V gene sequence: CDR1 GTSNPN, CDR2 SVGIG (reference sequence). This chain's CDR3 is CAYATGANTEAFF. The CDR3 DNA follows: TGTGCCTACGCGACAGGAGCGAACACTGAAGCTTTCTTT.

The chain uses TRBV5-1 and TRBJ2-1, with 7 bases that match TRBD2. Per germline, CDR1 SGHRS and CDR2 YFSETQ. The V segment lost 0 bases and the J segment 0 bases; nucleotides outside the gene matches: 3. The CDR3 sequence is 16 residues long. CDR3 region: CASSLAASGSYNEQFF. CDR3 DNA: TGCGCCAGCAGCTTGGCCGCTAGCGGCTCCTACAATGAGCAGTTCTTC.

V is TRBV18 and J is TRBJ1-1; no definite D call. V was clipped by 2 bases and J by 1 base, with 5 bases between them. This CDR3 is 13 amino acids long. Germline-derived CDR1 and CDR2 are KGHSH and LQKENI. Written as DNA, the CDR3 is TGTGCCAGCTCACCAGGACCGAACACTGAAGCTTTCTTT. Residues: CASSPGPNTEAFF. Looking up the rest from reference TRBV18 and TRBJ1-1 gives the full variable domain: NAGVMQNPRHLVRRRGQEARLRCSPMKGHSHVYWYRQLPEEGLKFMVYLQKENIIDESGMPKERFSAEFPKEGPSILRIQQVVRGDSAAYFCASSPGPNTEAFFGQGTRLTVV.

V is TRBV27 and J is TRBJ2-1; 8 bases are shared with TRBD2. Per the germline V gene, CDR1 is MNHEY and CDR2 is SMNVEV (reference sequence). V gave up 5 bases and J gave up 8 bases; unmatched junction bases: 8. CDR3 length: 14 residues. The CDR3, as DNA: TGTGCCAGCAGTCCGGGACTAGATTCCGATGAGCAGTTCTTC. Protein product: CASSPGLDSDEQFF.

The rearrangement joins TRBV9 to TRBJ2-1; a weak D match, TRBD2 (6 bases). The CDR3 is 15 amino acids. Trimming took 0 bases from V and 7 from J, leaving 14 bases between them. The germline CDR1 and CDR2 sequences are SGDLS and YYNGEE. As DNA, the CDR3 is TGTGCCAGCAGCGTAGAGGGAGGCCGGATAAATGAGCAGTTCTTC. Translated, it gives CASSVEGGRINEQFF.